These 4 T cell receptor beta chains originate from one sample sequenced in a study of T-cell reconstitution after alpha-beta-depleted transplantation in children. This sample's TCRbeta library carried unique molecular identifier barcodes. Using its own MiXCR run on the PCR reads, TCRdb lists one record per CDR3 protein. The sample lists 500,000 to 650,000 distinct CDR3 sequences; more than 9.5% were seen once. The material was PBMCs, mostly from graft donor cells, obtained 180 days after TCRalphabeta/CD19-depleted stem cell transplant. Receptors were obtained from a female patient aged 2 to 10 who had a stem cell transplant for aplastic anemia, so the T cells may come from the graft donor.

In its sample, this clonotype was seen a few times. The J gene is TRBJ2-1, the V gene TRBV4-3; a weak D match, TRBD1 (5 bases). V lost 4 bases to trimming and J lost 5 bases, with 18 bases between them. Germline V gene sequence: CDR1 LGHNA, CDR2 YSLEER. The CDR3 is 16 amino acids. In DNA, the CDR3 is TGCGCCAGCAGCCTTATGGCCAGGGAATTCGACAATGAGCAGTTCTTC. It specifies CASSLMAREFDNEQFF.

This clonotype came up a few times. The CDR3 loop reads CASSLGRIAGDITDTQYF. DNA for the CDR3: TGTGCCAGCAGCTTAGGCCGCATAGCGGGAGATATCACAGATACGCAGTATTTT. The chain recombines TRBV11-2 with TRBJ2-3, with 9 bases fitting TRBD2. Per germline, CDR1 SGHAT and CDR2 FQNNGV. Trimming at V came to 1 base and at J to 2 bases, leaving 10 bases not matched to a gene. CDR3 length: 18 residues.

This chain joins TRBV20-1 and TRBJ2-7, with TRBD2 matching over 7 bases. CDR1 and CDR2 from the germline V gene are DFQATT and SNEGSKA (reference sequence). The CDR3 sequence is 13 residues long. Unmatched junction bases numbered 4, after V lost 2 bases and J lost 3 bases. CDR3 amino acids: CSARIGRLYEQYF. CDR3 DNA: TGCAGTGCTAGAATCGGGAGGCTCTACGAGCAGTACTTC.

The CDR3 DNA sequence: TGTGCCAGCAACGAGAGACCGGGACAGGGATGGGGGAATTCACCCCTCCACTTT. Its translation is CASNERPGQGWGNSPLHF. The V gene is TRBV6-1, the J gene TRBJ1-6; 9 bases line up with TRBD1. The germline CDR1 and CDR2 sequences are MNHNS and SASEGT. This CDR3 spans 18 amino acids. V shed 7 bases, J shed 7 bases, and the junction held 17 bases outside the gene matches.